The present TCR beta chain was sequenced within a study of T cell changes during pregnancy in multiple sclerosis (dated by TCRdb to 2018 to 2020). For the wider study: The study examined how the T cell repertoire changed over the course of pregnancy in women with multiple sclerosis.

Library creation used the immunoSEQ multiplex PCR assay. In TCRdb, the immuneACCESS table is reduced to in-frame sequences with V and J assigned. These tables do not hold every clone; where another copy was compared, an unresolved V gene accounts for under half, and the others remain unexplained. A total of 30,000 to 45,000 clones appear in this sample, 92% of them only once. The top ten clones comprise approximately 0.41% of the sample. V is cut by 5 bases and J by 11 bases, and the space between the germline ends is 28 bases. The CDR3 goes from the cysteine to the phenylalanine over 17 residues. Of the read, only the CDR3 DNA is kept; its 51 bases are in frame from base 1. The germline V gene (reference sequence) gives CDR1 as MNHEY and CDR2 as SMNVEV. This clone was found once. What antigen it recognizes has not been identified. Base qualities were left out, and no much larger clone turns up one base away.

The receptor was derived from a female donor in good health, enrolled as a control in a pregnancy study. This chain is built from TRBV27 and TRBJ1-5; a tentative D match to TRBD1 spans 6 bases. Here the sequenced sample was CD4+ T cells from peripheral blood mononuclear cells, taken in the third trimester of pregnancy. The CDR3 region: CASSPQGRAGSQWAQHF. The nucleotide sequence is TGTGCCAGCAGTCCCCAGGGGCGGGCAGGTTCCCAATGGGCCCAGCATTTT.